The 12 T cell receptor beta chains below all came from one sample that was sequenced in a study of early T cells in non-severe SARS-CoV-2 infection. TCRdb itself ran the 5' RACE reads through MiXCR, one entry per CDR3 protein. The sample has fewer than 55,000 distinct CDR3 sequences, approximately 9.9% seen once. Sequencing was done on a sample of whole blood. All receptors derive from an adult who was a healthcare worker with PCR-confirmed SARS-CoV-2 infection or an uninfected control (not recorded which).

This clonotype was detected only a few times. The chain carries TRBV5-1 and TRBJ2-3; TRBD2 might be the D (6 bases). This CDR3 is 15 amino acids long. Germline CDR1 reads SGHRS; CDR2 reads YFSETQ. The V end lost 4 bases, the J end lost 0 bases, and 12 bases lay between the germline ends. The CDR3 DNA is TGCGCCAGCAGCAGGGAGGTGTGGAGCACAGATACGCAGTATTTT. This translates into CASSREVWSTDTQYF.

This clonotype was counted many times. V gene TRBV7-9 combines with J gene TRBJ1-2, with D unresolved. Germline CDR1 SEHNR, CDR2 FQNEAQ (reference sequence). Trimming cost V 6 bases and J 8 bases, with 19 bases left between them. The CDR3 is 14 amino acids. This chain's CDR3 is CASSPSGRAGGYTF. The CDR3 DNA reads as TGTGCCAGCAGTCCTAGTGGGAGGGCTGGAGGCTACACCTTC.

This clonotype has at least ten counts. The genes are TRBV28 and TRBJ2-7, with D unclear. Germline V gene data show CDR1 as MDHEN and CDR2 as SYDVKM. This CDR3 contains 15 residues. The ends were cut back, 2 bases at V and 3 bases at J, with 14 bases in the middle. DNA of the CDR3: TGTGCCAGCAGTTTACCCGGAAGAGGAAGCTACGAGCAGTACTTC. This codes for CASSLPGRGSYEQYF. Filled out from reference TRBV28 and TRBJ2-7, the complete variable domain reads DVKVTQSSRYLVKRTGEKVFLECVQDMDHENMFWYRQDPGLGLRLIYFSYDVKMKEKGDIPEGYSVSREKKERFSLILESASTNQTSMYLCASSLPGRGSYEQYFGPGTRLTVT.

This clonotype was picked up a small number of times. The rearrangement uses TRBV7-2 and TRBJ2-7; 8 nucleotides line up with TRBD1. V was pared by 3 bases and J by 3 bases, with 4 bases of the junction left unmatched. This CDR3 region has 14 residues. Per germline, CDR1 SGHTA and CDR2 FQGNSA. The CDR3 nucleotides read TGTGCCAGCAGCTTCTTCGGGACAGGCTACGAGCAGTACTTC. This gives the protein CASSFFGTGYEQYF.

In this sample, this clonotype turned up a few times. The CDR3 DNA follows: TGTGCCAGCAGGGAAAATCAGCCCCAGCATTTT. This codes for CASRENQPQHF. This sequence joins TRBV2 and TRBJ1-5, with no clear D. The CDR3 length is 11 residues. Looked up from germline, CDR1 is SNHLY and CDR2 is FYNNEI. Trimming pared 6 bases from V and 4 bases from J, leaving 4 bases between.

V is TRBV7-2 and J is TRBJ2-1; 9 nucleotides agree with TRBD2. The CDR3 consists of 15 residues. J was trimmed by 7 bases and V by 4 bases; bases with no gene match: 8. Germline CDR1 is SGHTA and CDR2 is FQGNSA. In nucleotides, the CDR3 is TGTGCCAGCAGCTCGACCCCTAGCGGGAAAAATGAGCAGTTCTTC. It encodes CASSSTPSGKNEQFF.

This clonotype was recorded many times. This chain connects TRBV9 to TRBJ2-5, with 7 bases lining up with TRBD2. Germline-derived CDR1 and CDR2 are SGDLS and YYNGEE. Trimming cost V 3 bases and J 5 bases; bases outside gene matches: 7. There are 14 residues in the CDR3. The CDR3 nucleotides are TGTGCCAGCAGCGCTGGACTAGGGATGGAGACCCAGTACTTC. As protein: CASSAGLGMETQYF.

This clonotype was seen at least ten times. The J gene is TRBJ1-2, the V gene TRBV7-2, with 9 bases identical to TRBD1. With V trimmed by 5 bases and J by 8 bases, 6 bases remained unmatched. This CDR3 region has 13 residues. Germline-derived CDR1 and CDR2 are SGHTA and FQGNSA. The CDR3 here is CASSPGTGHGYTF. CDR3 nucleotides: TGTGCCAGCAGCCCCGGGACAGGGCACGGCTACACCTTC.

This clonotype came up many times. The chain links TRBV7-2 to TRBJ2-5; no definite D call. V lost 3 bases and J lost 0, with 8 bases in between. The CDR3 totals 14 residues. In germline, CDR1 is SGHTA, CDR2 FQGNSA. The CDR3 loop is CASSLDLYQETQYF. The DNA of the CDR3 is TGTGCCAGCAGCTTGGATCTCTACCAAGAGACCCAGTACTTC.

This clonotype was observed at least ten times. The chain links TRBV30 to TRBJ2-5; D is unclear. The germline gives CDR1 GTSNPN, CDR2 SVGIG (reference sequence). The CDR3 extends over 11 amino acids. V lost 2 bases to trimming and J lost 7 bases, with 8 bases between them. CDR3 nucleotides: TGTGCCTGGAGTACCGTAGGGACCCAGTACTTC. Translated: CAWSTVGTQYF.

This clonotype came up many times. V gene TRBV7-3 combines with J gene TRBJ1-1; no reliable D call. CDR3 length: 13 amino acids. CDR1 SGHTA and CDR2 FQGTGA come from the germline V gene. The germline V and J ends were trimmed by 8 bases and 1 base, with 11 bases remaining between them. In DNA, the CDR3 is TGTGCCAGCTCCCCCACAAGGAACACTGAAGCTTTCTTT. This sequence encodes CASSPTRNTEAFF. The full variable domain, its missing parts supplied by reference TRBV7-3 and TRBJ1-1, is GAGVSQTPSNKVTEKGKYVELRCDPISGHTALYWYRQSLGQGPEFLIYFQGTGAADDSGLPNDRFFAVRPEGSVSTLKIQRTERGDSAVYLCASSPTRNTEAFFGQGTRLTVV.

This clonotype was seen a handful of times. The chain's CDR3 is CASSLEGLNRQTQYF. The CDR3 DNA reads TGCGCCAGCAGCTTGGAGGGACTAAATCGACAGACCCAGTACTTC. The chain combines TRBV5-1 with TRBJ2-5, with 7 bases lining up with TRBD2. The junction had 8 bases not matched to a gene; V was cut back by 0 bases and J by 6 bases. Germline loops: CDR1 SGHRS, CDR2 YFSETQ. The CDR3 spans 15 residues.